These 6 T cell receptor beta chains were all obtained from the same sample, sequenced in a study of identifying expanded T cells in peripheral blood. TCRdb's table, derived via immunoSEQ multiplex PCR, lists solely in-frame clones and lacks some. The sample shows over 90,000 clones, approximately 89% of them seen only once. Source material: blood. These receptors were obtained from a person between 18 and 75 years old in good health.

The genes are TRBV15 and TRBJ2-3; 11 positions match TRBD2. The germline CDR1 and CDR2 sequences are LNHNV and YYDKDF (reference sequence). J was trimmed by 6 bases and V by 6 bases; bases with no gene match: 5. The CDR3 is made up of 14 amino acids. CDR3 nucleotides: TGTGCCACCAGGACTAGCGGGGATGTGGATACGCAGTATTTT. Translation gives CATRTSGDVDTQYF.

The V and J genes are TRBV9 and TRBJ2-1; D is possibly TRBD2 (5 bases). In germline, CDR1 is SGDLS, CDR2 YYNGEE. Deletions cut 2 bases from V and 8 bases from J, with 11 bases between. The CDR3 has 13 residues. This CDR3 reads CASSVQGLDEQFF. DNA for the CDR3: TGTGCCAGCAGCGTCCAAGGACTCGATGAGCAGTTCTTC.

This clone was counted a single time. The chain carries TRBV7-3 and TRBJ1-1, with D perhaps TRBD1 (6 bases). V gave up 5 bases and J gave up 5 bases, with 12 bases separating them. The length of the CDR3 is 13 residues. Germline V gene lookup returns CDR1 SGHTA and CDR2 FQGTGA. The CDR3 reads CASSTGISTEAFF. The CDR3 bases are TGTGCCAGCAGCACAGGGATTTCTACTGAAGCTTTCTTT.

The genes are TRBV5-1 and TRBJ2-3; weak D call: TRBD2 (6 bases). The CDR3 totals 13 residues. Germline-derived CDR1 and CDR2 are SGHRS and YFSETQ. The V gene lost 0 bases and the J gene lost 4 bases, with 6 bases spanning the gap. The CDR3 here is CASSLGLADTQYF. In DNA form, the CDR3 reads TGCGCCAGCAGCTTGGGACTAGCAGATACGCAGTATTTT.

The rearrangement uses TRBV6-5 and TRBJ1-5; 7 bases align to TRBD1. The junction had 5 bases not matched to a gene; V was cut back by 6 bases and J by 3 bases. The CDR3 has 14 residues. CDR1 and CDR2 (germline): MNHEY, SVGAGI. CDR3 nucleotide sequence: TGTGCCAGCAGGACACAGGGGTTCAATCAGCCCCAGCATTTT. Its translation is CASRTQGFNQPQHF.

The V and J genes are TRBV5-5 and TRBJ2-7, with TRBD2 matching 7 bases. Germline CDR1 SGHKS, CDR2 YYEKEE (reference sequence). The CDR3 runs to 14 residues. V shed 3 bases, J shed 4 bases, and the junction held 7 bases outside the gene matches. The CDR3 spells CASSWGRAGYEQYF. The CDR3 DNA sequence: TGTGCCAGCAGCTGGGGGAGGGCTGGGTACGAGCAGTACTTC.